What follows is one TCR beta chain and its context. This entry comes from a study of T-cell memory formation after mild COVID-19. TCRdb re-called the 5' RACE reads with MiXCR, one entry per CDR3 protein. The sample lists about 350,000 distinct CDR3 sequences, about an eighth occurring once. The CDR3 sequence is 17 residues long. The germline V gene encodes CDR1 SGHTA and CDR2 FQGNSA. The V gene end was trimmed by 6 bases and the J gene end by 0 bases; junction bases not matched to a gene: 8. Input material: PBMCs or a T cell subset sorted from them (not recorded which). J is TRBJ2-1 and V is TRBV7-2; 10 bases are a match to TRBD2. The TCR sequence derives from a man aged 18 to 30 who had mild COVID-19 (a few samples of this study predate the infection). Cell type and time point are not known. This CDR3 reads CASRSSGRKSSYNEQFF. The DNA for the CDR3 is TGTGCCAGCAGGTCTAGCGGGAGAAAAAGCTCCTACAATGAGCAGTTCTTC.